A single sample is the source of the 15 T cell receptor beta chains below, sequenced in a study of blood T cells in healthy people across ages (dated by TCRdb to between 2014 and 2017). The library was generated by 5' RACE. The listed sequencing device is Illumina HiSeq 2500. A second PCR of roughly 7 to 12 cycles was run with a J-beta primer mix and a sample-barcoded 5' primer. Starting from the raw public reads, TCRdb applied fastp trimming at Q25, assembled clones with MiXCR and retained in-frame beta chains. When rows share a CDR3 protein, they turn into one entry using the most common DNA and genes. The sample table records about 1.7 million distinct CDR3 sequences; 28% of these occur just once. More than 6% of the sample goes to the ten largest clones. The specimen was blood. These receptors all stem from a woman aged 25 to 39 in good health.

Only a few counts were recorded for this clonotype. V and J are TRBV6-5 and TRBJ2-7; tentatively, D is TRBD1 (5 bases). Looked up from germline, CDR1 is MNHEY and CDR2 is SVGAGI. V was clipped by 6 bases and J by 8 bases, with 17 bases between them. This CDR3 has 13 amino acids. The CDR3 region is CASREGQGFQQYF. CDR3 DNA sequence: TGTGCCAGCAGAGAAGGGCAGGGATTTCAGCAGTACTTC.

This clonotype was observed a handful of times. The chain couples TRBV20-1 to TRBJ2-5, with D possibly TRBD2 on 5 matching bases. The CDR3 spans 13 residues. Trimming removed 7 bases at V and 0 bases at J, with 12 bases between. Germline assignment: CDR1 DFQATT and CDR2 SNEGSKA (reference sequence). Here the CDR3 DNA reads TGCAGTGGAGGAGGAAGGTACCAAGAGACCCAGTACTTC. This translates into CSGGGRYQETQYF.

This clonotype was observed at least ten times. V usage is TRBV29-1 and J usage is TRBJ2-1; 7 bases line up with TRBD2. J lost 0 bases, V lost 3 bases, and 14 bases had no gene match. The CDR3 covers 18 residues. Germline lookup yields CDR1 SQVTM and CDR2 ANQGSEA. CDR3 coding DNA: TGCAGCGTTGACAACATTAGCGAGAGGGAGGGCTCCTACAATGAGCAGTTCTTC. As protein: CSVDNISEREGSYNEQFF.

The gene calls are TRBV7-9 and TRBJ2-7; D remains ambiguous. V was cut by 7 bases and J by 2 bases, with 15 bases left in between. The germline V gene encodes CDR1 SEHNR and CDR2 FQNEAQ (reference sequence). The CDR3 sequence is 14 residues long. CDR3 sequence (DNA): TGTGCCAGCACCGTCGCATCTCCCGCCTACGAGCAGTACTTC. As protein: CASTVASPAYEQYF. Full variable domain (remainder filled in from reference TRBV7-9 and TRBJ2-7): DTGVSQNPRHKITKRGQNVTFRCDPISEHNRLYWYRQTLGQGPEFLTYFQNEAQLEKSRLLSDRFSAERPKGSFSTLEIQRTEQGDSAMYLCASTVASPAYEQYFGPGTRLTVT.

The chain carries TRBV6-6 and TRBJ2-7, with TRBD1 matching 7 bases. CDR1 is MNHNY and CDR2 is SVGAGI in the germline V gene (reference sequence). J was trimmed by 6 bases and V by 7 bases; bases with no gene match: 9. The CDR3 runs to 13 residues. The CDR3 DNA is TGTGCCAGCACTGAACAGGGGTTGAGCGAGCAGTACTTC. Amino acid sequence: CASTEQGLSEQYF.

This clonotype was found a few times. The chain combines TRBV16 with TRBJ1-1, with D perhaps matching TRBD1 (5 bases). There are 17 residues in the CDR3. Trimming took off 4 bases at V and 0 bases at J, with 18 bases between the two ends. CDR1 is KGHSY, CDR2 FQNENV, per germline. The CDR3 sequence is CASSPTGLLLMNTEAFF. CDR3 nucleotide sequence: TGTGCCAGCAGCCCAACAGGCCTACTCTTAATGAACACTGAAGCTTTCTTT.

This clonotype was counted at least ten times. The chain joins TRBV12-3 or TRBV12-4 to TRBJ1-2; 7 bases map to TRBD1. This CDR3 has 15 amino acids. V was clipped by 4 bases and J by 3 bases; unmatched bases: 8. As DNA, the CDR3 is TGTGCCAGCAGTTACAACAGGGGATACGACTATGGCTACACCTTC. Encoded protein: CASSYNRGYDYGYTF.

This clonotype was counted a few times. The CDR3 reads CASSRGAGGDSPLHF. CDR3 DNA: TGCGCCAGCAGCCGAGGGGCTGGCGGGGATTCACCCCTCCACTTT. The chain couples TRBV4-3 to TRBJ1-6; possible D gene TRBD1, 5 bases. The CDR3 is 15 amino acids. The V and J ends lost 4 bases and 8 bases respectively, with 15 bases between them. Germline V gene lookup returns CDR1 LGHNA and CDR2 YSLEER.

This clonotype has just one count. Here the CDR3 DNA reads TGTGCCAGCAGCCCATTACGGAGGTCTGGAAACACCATATATTTT. Its protein product is CASSPLRRSGNTIYF. The genes are TRBV3-1 and TRBJ1-3, with D uncertain. The CDR3 loop spans 15 amino acids. Trimming cost V 4 bases and J 1 base, with 11 bases left between them. Germline CDR1 LGHDT, CDR2 YNNKEL (reference sequence).

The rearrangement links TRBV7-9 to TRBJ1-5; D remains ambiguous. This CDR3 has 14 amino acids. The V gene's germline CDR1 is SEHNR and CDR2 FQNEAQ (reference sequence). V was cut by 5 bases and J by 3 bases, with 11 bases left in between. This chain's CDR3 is CASSRDGDNQPQHF. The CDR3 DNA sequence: TGTGCCAGCAGCCGCGACGGTGACAATCAGCCCCAGCATTTT.

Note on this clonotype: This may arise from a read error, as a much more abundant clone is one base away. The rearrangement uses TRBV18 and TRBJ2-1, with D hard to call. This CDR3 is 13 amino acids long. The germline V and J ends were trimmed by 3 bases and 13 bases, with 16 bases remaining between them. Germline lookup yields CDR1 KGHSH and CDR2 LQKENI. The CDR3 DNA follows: TGTGCCAGCTCACCTTCGGACGCCCCGACCCAGTTCTTC. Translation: CASSPSDAPTQFF.

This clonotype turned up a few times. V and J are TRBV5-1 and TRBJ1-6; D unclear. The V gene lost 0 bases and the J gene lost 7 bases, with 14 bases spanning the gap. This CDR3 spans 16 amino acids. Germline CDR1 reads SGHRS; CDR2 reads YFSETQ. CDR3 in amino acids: CASSLETVINNSPLHF. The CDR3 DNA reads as TGCGCCAGCAGCTTGGAAACAGTGATTAACAATTCACCCCTCCACTTT.

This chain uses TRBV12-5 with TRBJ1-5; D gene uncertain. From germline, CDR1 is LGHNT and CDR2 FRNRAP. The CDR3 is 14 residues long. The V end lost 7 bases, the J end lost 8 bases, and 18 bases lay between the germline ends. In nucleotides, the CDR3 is TGTGCTAGTGCCTCGAGCTACCGGAGTGAGCCCCAGCATTTT. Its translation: CASASSYRSEPQHF.

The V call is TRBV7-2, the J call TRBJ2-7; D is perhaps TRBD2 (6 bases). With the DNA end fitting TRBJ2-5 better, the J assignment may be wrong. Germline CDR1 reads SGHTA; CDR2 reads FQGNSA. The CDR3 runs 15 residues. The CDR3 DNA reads TGTGCCAGCAGCTTAGTTCGGGGACTGAAAGAGACCCAGTACTTC. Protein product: CASSLVRGLKETQYF.

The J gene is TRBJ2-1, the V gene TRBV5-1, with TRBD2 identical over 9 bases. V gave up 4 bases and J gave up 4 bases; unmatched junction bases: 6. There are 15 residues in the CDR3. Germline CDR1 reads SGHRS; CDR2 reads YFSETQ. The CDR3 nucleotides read TGCGCCAGCAGCGTAACTAGCGGGCGTTACAATGAGCAGTTCTTC. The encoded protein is CASSVTSGRYNEQFF. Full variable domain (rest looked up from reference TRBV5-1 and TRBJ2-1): KAGVTQTPRYLIKTRGQQVTLSCSPISGHRSVSWYQQTPGQGLQFLFEYFSETQRNKGNFPGRFSGRQFSNSRSEMNVSTLELGDSALYLCASSVTSGRYNEQFFGPGTRLTVL.